This T cell receptor beta chain was identified in a study of cytomegalovirus exposure and HLA in healthy donors (TCRdb year 2017). In the study overall: In an earlier analysis of 450 to 750 of the donors, approximately 300 Gb of sequence data and approximately 120 million unique TCR beta sequences from 150 million to 200 million T cells were reported. An early release covering roughly 600 HLA-typed donors comprised approximately 300 gigabases of sequencing data and roughly 85 million unique TCR sequences. Of the roughly 390 genotyped donors, about 80% fell in the genetic ancestry cluster associated with self-reported Caucasian donors. The aim of the study was to test whether cataloging public T cell receptors could identify signatures of past pathogen exposure. The T cell repertoires of about 700 subjects were profiled by immunosequencing and related to cytomegalovirus serostatus. Along with the approximately 700-subject first cohort, a separate validation cohort of about 110 different subjects was used. To predict cytomegalovirus infection status, the study brought together high-throughput TCR immunosequencing, statistical association of individual TCRs with disease status, and machine learning. In a later analysis, previously published TCR beta repertoires from 600 to 850 donors were re-analyzed and high-resolution HLA genotyping was added so that TCR occurrence patterns could be studied. Rather than using new phenotypic data, the later analysis identified candidate immune exposures from TCR beta sequences and from how often those sequences occurred across donors. In an earlier analysis of about 590 of the donors, high-throughput TCR beta sequencing was used to judge whether each TCR beta V gene segment behaved as functional or pseudogenic. Donor age, sex, ethnicity and CMV serostatus were compiled together with the repertoire data. Genome-wide SNP genotypes for about 55% of the roughly 670 donors were used in a later genetic analysis, which treated that subset as a discovery cohort. All discovery cohort repertoires had been generated on a single sequencing platform. Class I and class II HLA loci were covered by the typing at four-digit resolution. The number of donors typed differed by locus, with about 629-640 for A, B, C, DRB1 and DQB1, around 500 for DQA1, 606 for DPA1, and roughly 450 for DPB1. Several DR-DQ haplotypes were handled as single units for association and clustering, since linkage in the cohort was strong. On average, roughly 240,000 unique TCR beta nucleotide sequences were sequenced per donor among some 420 genotyped donors of the cohort, with around 19% of those sequences being non-productive. What the study reported, not specific to this receptor: A later analysis associated 17,000 or so TCR beta sequences with specific HLA alleles at a false discovery rate of 0.05. The authors suggested that the approach could potentially be generalized to other disease states and immunological phenotypes. Seventeen rarely observed V segments, including chromosome 9 orphons, were excluded from the earlier analysis of a few hundred of the donors because counts were too low. Across donors, most TCR sequences were observed very rarely, whereas some public TCRs were present in many individuals. A further reported finding was that TCR beta sequences accurately predicted the HLA-A and HLA-B alleles for most subjects in the first cohort. In a later genetic analysis, fewer N-insertions in productive TCRs were reported among donors in an Asian-associated ancestry cluster than the approximately 710-donor mean. The study gave a list of about 150 TCR beta chains associated with cytomegalovirus. Sequencing depth was assumed to be roughly uniform across donors in the presence/absence analyses, though that assumption may not hold. The sequencing pipeline was judged likely to have produced a cluster of highly shared sequence variants as a technical artifact. Assigning TCR associations to individual alleles was difficult when HLA alleles, especially DR and DQ, strongly co-occurred. In a later analysis, the rate of TCR association differed among HLA loci, with DRB1 alleles having the most associated TCRs and HLA-C alleles having the fewest. The only immune exposure information available for the cohort was CMV serostatus. Because HLA typing was unavailable for some donors at each locus, only the typed subset was used in association tests. Some IMGT-functional V segments, including TRBV6-2 and TRBV6-3, could not be distinguished by the 87-base-pair reads and were therefore excluded. Several of the top co-occurrence clusters appeared to be linked to parvovirus B19, influenza, CMV and Epstein-Barr virus, according to a later analysis. The classifier was reported to diagnose cytomegalovirus status with high specificity and sensitivity in both the original and validation cohorts. A few of the identified cytomegalovirus-associated TCR beta chains were confirmed in vitro to be specific for cytomegalovirus antigens. In a later analysis, HLA-associated TCR beta chains were found to be more clonally expanded and to have lower generation probabilities than equally common non-associated chains. Correlated functional status among segregating V segments might be attributable to linkage disequilibrium, but an unknown experimental factor could not be ruled out. Only TCR beta chains were sequenced in this cohort, and the absence of alpha or paired-chain data limited detectable features. In an earlier analysis of approximately 590 of the donors, most TCR beta V segments were observed in productive rearrangements about 87% or about 30% of the time, broadly matching IMGT annotations. According to a later analysis, most CMV-associated TCR beta chains appeared to be HLA-restricted, and the HLA associations seemed to be driven largely by CMV exposure. A later genetic analysis associated a missense DCLRE1C variant with V-gene and J-gene trimming of TCR beta chains, and an independent cohort replicated the association.

This clone turned up a few times. Its antigen remains undetermined. Base qualities are not recorded, but no much larger clone differs from it by a single base. From the cysteine through the phenylalanine, the CDR3 covers 17 amino acids. The DNA shown is the 51-base CDR3, in frame from base 1. CDR1 and CDR2 are read off the germline V gene as SGHRS and YFSETQ. V loses 1 base of germline sequence and J loses 4 bases, and the interval between the two ends is 20 bases. The library was built by means of the immunoSEQ multiplex PCR assay. For the multiplex PCR, a mixture combining 60 forward primers for TCR Vbeta segments and 13 reverse primers for TCR Jbeta segments was used. The CDR3 region of rearranged TCR beta genes was amplified from genomic DNA by a multiplex PCR assay. On the Illumina HiSeq System, the amplified TCR beta libraries were sequenced as 87-base-pair reads. The authors' pipeline ran thus. A later analysis counted some 74 million unique TCR beta chains across the roughly 700 repertoires, and roughly 9.9 million of these chains were shared by at least two donors. Raw reads were error-corrected and collapsed into unique sequences by a nearest-neighbor algorithm in which closely related sequences were merged to remove PCR and sequencing errors. To assign V, D and J gene segments, CDR3 sequences were aligned to IMGT reference sequences. Each retained sequence needed at least a six-nucleotide match to both a V gene segment and a J gene segment. Rearrangements were called productive when the CDR3 lacked stop codons and stayed in frame with V and J; all others were non-productive. Following IMGT convention, CDR3 was defined as the stretch from the second conserved V-encoded cysteine up to the conserved J-encoded phenylalanine. In an earlier analysis of more than 550 of the donors, sequences lacking an unambiguous match to a single V gene segment were excluded. In an earlier analysis of several hundred of the donors, V segments were called functional above 56.7% productive rearrangements and were called segregating when the between-donor standard deviation exceeded 5%. A statistical classification framework was built to diagnose cytomegalovirus status from the catalog of TCR beta chain sequences. In a later analysis, V and J genes were assigned by comparing TCR nucleotide sequences against IMGT/GENE-DB human TR gene sequences. Using the TCRdist pipeline, a later analysis assigned CDR3 sequences along with most-parsimonious VDJ recombination scenarios. In a later analysis, each TCR beta chain was defined by its CDR3 amino acid sequence together with its V-gene family, and reads lacking a unique V-gene family were excluded. As a way to deal with suspected cross-contamination and a sequencing artifact, a later analysis dropped 450 to 600 nucleotide sequences that were highly shared and had low generation probability. A later analysis calculated a clonal expansion index for each public chain from normalized within-repertoire ranks of inferred template counts. In a later analysis, generation probabilities were computed with a VDJ recombination model fitted to out-of-frame rearrangements, and the resulting probabilities were checked against IGoR. In a later analysis, hypergeometric tests were used to score TCR-TCR, TCR-HLA and TCR-CMV co-occurrence, with a repertoire-size bias correction applied to TCR pairs. False discovery rates were estimated in a later analysis by permuting HLA or CMV assignments 20 times. In a later analysis, co-occurring TCRs were grouped with DBSCAN, and TCRdist sequence similarity was added when clustering was performed within HLA-allele-positive subsets. Co-occurrence clustering excluded repertoires with fewer than 30,000 or more than 120,000 public chains, plus five with anomalous nucleotide sharing. TCRdb obtained this table from immuneACCESS and retained in-frame rearrangements with V and J assigned. These tables miss some clones; where compared with another copy, unresolved V genes account for less than half of the shortfall, and the remainder is unexplained. D and trimming were read from the DNA, whereas the V and J calls and clone size are those reported in that table. The sample includes about 170,000 clones, with under 80% observed a single time. The ten largest clonotypes hold 2.5% to 3% of the sample.

The cohort comprised under 700 healthy bone marrow donors. At the time of sampling, every cohort member was nominally healthy, though immune exposures that went unrecorded were likely present. The donor tested CMV seronegative and was one of the 352 seronegative cohort members. A peripheral blood sample was collected from each donor, and TCR beta sequencing was performed on peripheral blood mononuclear cells. Genomic DNA extraction from the blood cell samples was performed with the Qiagen DNeasy Blood Extraction Kit. The rearrangement joined TRBV5-1 to TRBJ1-1, with TRBD1 tentatively as D gene (5 bases match). The receptor's source is a man aged 35 to 55 in good health and CMV-seronegative. The source material was PBMCs. The bases read TGCGCCAGCAGCTTGTTGGTAGGGGTACAGGAGACCACTGAAGCTTTCTTT. The encoded protein is CASSLLVGVQETTEAFF.